A single sample is the source of the 7 T cell receptor beta chains below, sequenced in a study of shared T cell receptors in the human thymus. Profiling relied on immunoSEQ multiplex PCR, and the TCRdb table lists in-frame clones only, not all of them. The profile covers about 380,000 clones, with more than 85% appearing a single time and approximately 0.02% taken by the ten largest. Sequenced material: thymocytes. The receptors come from a human donor.

This chain uses TRBV7-3 with TRBJ2-1, with D possibly being TRBD1 or TRBD2 (5 bases each). CDR1 and CDR2 (germline): SGHTA, FQGTGA. Trimming shortened V by 1 base and J by 4 bases, and 17 bases separated the two germline ends. The CDR3 length is 17 residues. The CDR3 bases are TGTGCCAGCAGCTTAATAGTGGGGGTAGCCGAATACAATGAGCAGTTCTTC. This translates into CASSLIVGVAEYNEQFF.

The rearrangement joins TRBV28 to TRBJ1-1; no reliable D call. The CDR3 runs 15 residues. Trimming pared 5 bases from V and 1 base from J, leaving 14 bases between. Germline V CDR1 and CDR2: MDHEN, SYDVKM. DNA of the CDR3: TGTGCCAGCAGTCCCTTTGCACTCCCGAACACTGAAGCTTTCTTT. Encoded protein: CASSPFALPNTEAFF.

The chain links TRBV5-1 to TRBJ2-1, with D perhaps matching TRBD2 (6 bases). Germline CDR1 is SGHRS and CDR2 is YFSETQ. The CDR3 is made up of 15 amino acids. Trimming took off 0 bases at V and 8 bases at J, with 15 bases between the two ends. The CDR3 reads CASSLGPPGLHEQFF. The DNA of the CDR3 is TGCGCCAGCAGCTTGGGCCCCCCGGGACTCCATGAGCAGTTCTTC.

This clone was seen once. V is TRBV6-4 and J is TRBJ1-1; D is unresolved. CDR1 is MRHNA and CDR2 is SNTAGT in the germline V gene. V was pared by 3 bases and J by 3 bases, with 8 bases between. This CDR3 contains 13 residues. The CDR3 bases are TGTGCCAGCAGTGAGGAGGCGGACACTGAAGCTTTCTTT. Translating gives CASSEEADTEAFF.

This chain connects TRBV25-1 to TRBJ2-7; tentatively, D is TRBD1 or TRBD2 (5 bases each). V was clipped by 8 bases and J by 0 bases, with 14 bases between them. Germline V gene data show CDR1 as MGHDK and CDR2 as SYGVNS. The CDR3 consists of 14 residues. CDR3 DNA sequence: TGTGCCAGCCAGAGGGGCTCAGGCTCCTACGAGCAGTACTTC. It codes for CASQRGSGSYEQYF.

J is TRBJ2-7 and V is TRBV5-1, with a weak D call TRBD2 (6 bases). Trimming took 4 bases from V and 3 from J, leaving 17 bases between them. Per germline, CDR1 SGHRS and CDR2 YFSETQ. The CDR3 length is 15 residues. This chain's CDR3 is CASSPRTSSYYEQYF. CDR3 bases: TGCGCCAGCAGCCCCCGTACTAGCTCCTACTACGAGCAGTACTTC.

The rearrangement joins TRBV28 to TRBJ1-4; D ambiguous. The ends were cut back, 1 base at V and 5 bases at J, with 5 bases in the middle. The CDR3 is made up of 13 amino acids. Germline-derived CDR1 and CDR2 are MDHEN and SYDVKM. CDR3: CASSLLENEKLFF. The CDR3 nucleotides read TGTGCCAGCAGTTTATTAGAGAATGAAAAACTGTTTTTT. Based on the CDR3 plus reference TRBV28 and TRBJ1-4, the full variable domain is DVKVTQSSRYLVKRTGEKVFLECVQDMDHENMFWYRQDPGLGLRLIYFSYDVKMKEKGDIPEGYSVSREKKERFSLILESASTNQTSMYLCASSLLENEKLFFGSGTQLSVL.